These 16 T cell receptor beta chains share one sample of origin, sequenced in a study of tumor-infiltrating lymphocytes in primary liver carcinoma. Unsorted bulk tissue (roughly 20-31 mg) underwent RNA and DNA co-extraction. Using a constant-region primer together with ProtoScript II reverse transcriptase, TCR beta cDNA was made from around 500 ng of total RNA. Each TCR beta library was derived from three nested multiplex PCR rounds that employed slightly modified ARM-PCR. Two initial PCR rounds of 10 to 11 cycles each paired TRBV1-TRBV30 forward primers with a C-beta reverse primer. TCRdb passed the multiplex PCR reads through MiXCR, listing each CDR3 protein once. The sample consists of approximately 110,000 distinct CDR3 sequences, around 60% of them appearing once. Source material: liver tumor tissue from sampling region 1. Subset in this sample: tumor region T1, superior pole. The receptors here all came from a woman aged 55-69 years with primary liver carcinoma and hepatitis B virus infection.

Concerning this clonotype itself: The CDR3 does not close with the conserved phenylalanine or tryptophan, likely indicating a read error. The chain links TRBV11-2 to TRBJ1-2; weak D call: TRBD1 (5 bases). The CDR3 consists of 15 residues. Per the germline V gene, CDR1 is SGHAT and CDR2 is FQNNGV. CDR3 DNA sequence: TGTACCAGCAGCCCCCGTCAGACAGAAAACTATGGCTACACCATC. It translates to CTSSPRQTENYGYTI.

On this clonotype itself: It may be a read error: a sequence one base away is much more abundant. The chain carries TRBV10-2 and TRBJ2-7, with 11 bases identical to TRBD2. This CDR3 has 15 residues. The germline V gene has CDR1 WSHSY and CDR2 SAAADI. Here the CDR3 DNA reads TGCGCCAGCAGGTACGGGACTAGCGGATCCTACGAGCTGTACTTC. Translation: CASRYGTSGSYELYF.

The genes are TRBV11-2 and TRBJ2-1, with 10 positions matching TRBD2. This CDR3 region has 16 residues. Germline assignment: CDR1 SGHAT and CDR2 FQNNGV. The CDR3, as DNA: TGTGCTAACAGCTCGGGAACACTAGCGGGAAACAATGAGCAGTTCTTC. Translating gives CANSSGTLAGNNEQFF.

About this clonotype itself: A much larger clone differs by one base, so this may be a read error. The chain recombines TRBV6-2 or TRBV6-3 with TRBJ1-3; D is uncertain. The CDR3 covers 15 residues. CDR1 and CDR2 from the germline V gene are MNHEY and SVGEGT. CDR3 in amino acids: CASSLRPSSGNTIHF. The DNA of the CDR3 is TGTGCCAGCAGCCTACGACCGAGCTCTGGAAACACCATACATTTT.

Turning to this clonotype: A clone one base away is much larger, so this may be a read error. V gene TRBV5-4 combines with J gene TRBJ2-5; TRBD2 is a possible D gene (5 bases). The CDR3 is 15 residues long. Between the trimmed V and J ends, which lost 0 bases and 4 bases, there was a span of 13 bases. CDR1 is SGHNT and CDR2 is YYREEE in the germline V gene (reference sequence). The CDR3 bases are TGTGCCAGCAGCTTGGTGTCGGGTCGGGGAGAGACCCAGTACTTC. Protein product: CASSLVSGRGETQYF.

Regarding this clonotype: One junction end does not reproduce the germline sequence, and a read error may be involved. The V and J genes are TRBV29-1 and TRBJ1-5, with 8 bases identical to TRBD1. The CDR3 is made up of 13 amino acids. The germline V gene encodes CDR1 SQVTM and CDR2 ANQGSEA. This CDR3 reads CSVGTGLNQSQHF. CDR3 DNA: TGCAGCGTTGGGACAGGGTTGAATCAGTCCCAACATTTT.

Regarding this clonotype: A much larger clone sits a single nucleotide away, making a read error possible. The CDR3 nucleotides are TGCGCCAGCAGTGAGGGCCAATGGTACGAGCAGTACTTC. Encoded protein: CASSEGQWYEQYF. This chain connects TRBV10-2 to TRBJ2-7; no firm D call. Germline V gives CDR1 WSHSY, CDR2 SAAADI. The CDR3 loop spans 13 amino acids. V gave up 2 bases and J gave up 4 bases, with 9 bases separating them.

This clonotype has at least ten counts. The CDR3 protein is CASGPRDRRINEQFF. CDR3 coding DNA: TGTGCCAGCGGGCCGAGGGACAGAAGAATCAATGAGCAGTTCTTC. The chain combines TRBV6-5 with TRBJ2-1; 7 bases match TRBD1. This CDR3 is built from 15 residues. Germline V gene data show CDR1 as MNHEY and CDR2 as SVGAGI. The V and J ends lost 8 bases and 6 bases, in that order; junction bases with no gene match: 13.

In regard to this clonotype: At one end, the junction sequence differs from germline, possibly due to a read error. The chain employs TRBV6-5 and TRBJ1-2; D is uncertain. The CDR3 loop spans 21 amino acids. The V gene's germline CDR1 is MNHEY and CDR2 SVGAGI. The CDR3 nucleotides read TGTGCCAGCAGTTACTTTTCAGTTAGCTACGCGGCCCTCGCAATAGGCTATGGCTACGCATTC. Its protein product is CASSYFSVSYAALAIGYGYAF.

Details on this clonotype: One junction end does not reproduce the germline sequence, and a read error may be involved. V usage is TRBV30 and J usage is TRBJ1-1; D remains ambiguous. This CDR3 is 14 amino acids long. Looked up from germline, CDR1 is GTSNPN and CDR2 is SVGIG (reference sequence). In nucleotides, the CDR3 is TGTGTCTGGAGTGTGACCCGGTGGGATACTGAAGCTTTCTTT. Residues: CVWSVTRWDTEAFF.

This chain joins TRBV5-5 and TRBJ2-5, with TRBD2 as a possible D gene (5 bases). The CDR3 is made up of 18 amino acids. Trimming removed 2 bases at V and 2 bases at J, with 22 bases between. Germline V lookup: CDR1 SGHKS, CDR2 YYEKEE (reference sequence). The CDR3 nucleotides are TGTGCCAGCAGCTTTCGTTTCCATTCCTCAGCGGAACAAGAGACCCAGTACTTC. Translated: CASSFRFHSSAEQETQYF.

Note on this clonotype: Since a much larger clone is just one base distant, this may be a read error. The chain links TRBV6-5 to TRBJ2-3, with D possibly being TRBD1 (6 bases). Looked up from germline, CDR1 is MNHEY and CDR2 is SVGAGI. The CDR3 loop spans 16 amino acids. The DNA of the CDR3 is TGTGCCAGCGCATCGTCAGGGGCGGTGGGCACAGATACGCAGTGTTTT. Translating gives CASASSGAVGTDTQCF.

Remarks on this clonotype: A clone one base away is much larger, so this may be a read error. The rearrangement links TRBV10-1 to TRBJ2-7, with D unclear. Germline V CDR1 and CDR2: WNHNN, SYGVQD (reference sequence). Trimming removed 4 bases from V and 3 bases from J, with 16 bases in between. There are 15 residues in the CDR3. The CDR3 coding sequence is TGCGCCAGCAGTGCGTCTCAGATAAGAGGCTACGAGCAGTACTTC. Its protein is CASSASQIRGYEQYF.

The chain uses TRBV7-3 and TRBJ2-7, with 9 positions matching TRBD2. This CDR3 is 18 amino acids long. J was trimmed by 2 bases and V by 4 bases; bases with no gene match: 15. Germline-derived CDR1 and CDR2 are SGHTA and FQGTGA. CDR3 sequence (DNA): TGTGCCAGCAGCTCGTTCCGGGCTAGCGGGAAAGGGGCCTACGAGCAGTACTTC. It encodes CASSSFRASGKGAYEQYF.

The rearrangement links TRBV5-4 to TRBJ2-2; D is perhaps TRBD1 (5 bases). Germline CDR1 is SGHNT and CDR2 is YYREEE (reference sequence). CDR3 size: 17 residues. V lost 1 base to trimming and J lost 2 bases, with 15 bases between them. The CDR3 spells CASSLKSRGHNTGELFF. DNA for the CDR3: TGTGCCAGCAGCTTGAAGAGTAGGGGCCATAACACCGGGGAGCTGTTTTTT.

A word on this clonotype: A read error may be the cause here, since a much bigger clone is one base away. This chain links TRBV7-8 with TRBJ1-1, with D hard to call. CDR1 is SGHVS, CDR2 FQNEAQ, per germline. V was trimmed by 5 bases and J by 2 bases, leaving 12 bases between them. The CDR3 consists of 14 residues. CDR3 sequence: CASSASIVNTEAFF. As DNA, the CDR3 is TGTGCCAGCAGCGCCTCCATAGTTAACACTGAAGCTTTCTTT.